At least ten counts were recorded for the clone carrying this T cell receptor (beta chain). The source of the sample is a study of T-cell reconstitution after alpha-beta-depleted transplantation in children. The CDR3 is 16 amino acids. V lost 0 bases to trimming and J lost 4 bases; unmatched junction nucleotides: 6. Germline lookup yields CDR1 LGHNA and CDR2 YNFKEQ. Preparing the TCRbeta library involved the use of unique molecular identifiers. TCRdb re-derived calls from the PCR reads in MiXCR, one entry per CDR3 protein. The sample has 100,000 to 120,000 distinct CDR3 sequences; 10% are singletons. V gene TRBV4-2 combines with J gene TRBJ1-5; 7 bases line up with TRBD1. The receptor was derived from a human donor who donated a stem cell graft to a child with acute lymphoblastic leukemia. The starting material was PBMCs from the stem cell graft donor, obtained from the stem cell graft. Here the CDR3 DNA reads TGTGCCAGCAGCCAAGATCTTGGGGACAGAAATCAGCCCCAGCATTTT. Residues: CASSQDLGDRNQPQHF.